This T cell receptor beta chain was obtained from a study of preoperative IRX-2 immunotherapy in early breast cancer. Measured with immunoSEQ multiplex PCR; TCRdb has only the in-frame clones, and not every one. This table holds about 43,000 clones, roughly 95% found once. The CDR3 has 14 residues. The germline CDR1 and CDR2 sequences are SEHNR and FQNEAQ (reference sequence). The V gene lost 1 base and the J gene lost 5 bases, with 10 bases spanning the gap. The treatment was: preoperative locoregional IRX-2 cytokine immunotherapy. Patients received preoperative, locoregional IRX-2 cytokine immunotherapy in a phase Ib study.

The clonotype originates from a human donor with breast cancer. The gene calls are TRBV7-9 and TRBJ2-3, with D perhaps TRBD2 (6 bases). The specimen was tumor tissue, collected after IRX-2 immunotherapy. The CDR3 nucleotides read TGTGCCAGCAGCTTAGAAGCGGGTCAAGATACGCAGTATTTT. This encodes CASSLEAGQDTQYF.